The entry below describes one T cell receptor beta chain. Its antigen is undetermined. The sample originates from a study of T cell responses to AZD1222 COVID-19 vaccine. Overall study findings and caveats: In all cases, repertoires were sampled only after the peak T cell response. The sample set comprised mostly white British donors with more females, and clonal diversity was possibly underestimated. Spike was spanned by vaccine-associated CD4 TCRs, which were dominant at 160-218 and 743-854. An increase in Spike-specific TCR breadth and depth was observed after two AZD1222 doses.

The assay was immunoSEQ multiplex PCR, and TCRdb's table has in-frame clones only and misses some. The sample comprises about 110,000 clones, approximately 86% of which are singletons, and approximately 4% rests with the top ten. The sequences come from peripheral blood, collected on day 0 of AZD1222 vaccination. This clonotype was obtained from an adult in good health.

CDR3 protein: CASSQGGDYQETQYF. The CDR3 nucleotides read TGTGCCAGCAGCCAAGGCGGGGACTACCAAGAGACCCAGTACTTC. V usage is TRBV4-2 and J usage is TRBJ2-5; the D gene is possibly TRBD2 (6 bases). The CDR3 has 15 residues. Trimming shortened V by 1 base and J by 0 bases, and 9 bases separated the two germline ends. Germline CDR1 reads LGHNA; CDR2 reads YNFKEQ.